This TCR beta chain emerged from a study of T cell responses to AZD1222 COVID-19 vaccine. Overall study findings and caveats: Unmutated variant regions reportedly attract nearly half of all spike-specific TCRs.

Here immunoSEQ multiplex PCR was the method, and the copy in TCRdb shows in-frame clones only, minus some. The repertoire has tens of thousands of clones, about nine tenths of them found once; the top ten carry about 7%. A remark on this clone: The antigen is unknown.

Combined were second doses at about 4 or about 12 weeks. The length of the CDR3 is 13 residues. V shed 1 base and J shed 6 bases, with 11 bases lying between them. The germline V gene has CDR1 GTSNPN and CDR2 SVGIG (reference sequence). This sample comprised peripheral blood, obtained 28 days after the second AZD1222 dose. J is TRBJ2-3 and V is TRBV30, with D possibly TRBD1 on 7 matching bases. The source of this sequence is an adult who received the AZD1222 COVID-19 vaccine. In nucleotides, the CDR3 is TGTGCCTGGAGTGGCAGGGGGGCGGATACGCAGTATTTT. Amino acid sequence: CAWSGRGADTQYF.